Shown below are 13 T cell receptor beta chains from a single sample sequenced in a study of blood T cell repertoires in COVID-19. Libraries were prepared by immunoSEQ multiplex PCR; TCRdb keeps only in-frame clonotypes and omits some of them. The data hold 350,000 to 500,000 clones, with 88% observed a single time. The sequencing input was PBMCs or T cells enriched from blood (not recorded which). These receptor sequences come from a young woman who had been exposed to COVID-19.

The chain is built from TRBV30 and TRBJ2-3; a weak D match, TRBD2 (5 bases). Germline CDR1 and CDR2: GTSNPN and SVGIG (reference sequence). The CDR3 has 12 residues. V lost 0 bases and J lost 6, with 7 bases in between. The CDR3 loop reads CAWSVWRDTQYF. The CDR3 DNA reads as TGTGCCTGGAGTGTATGGAGGGATACGCAGTATTTT.

The V and J genes are TRBV6-5 and TRBJ2-1; 7 nucleotides line up with TRBD2. The CDR3 is 15 residues long. Losses at the gene ends were 5 bases for V and 10 bases for J; bases not matched to a gene: 14. Per the germline V gene, CDR1 is MNHEY and CDR2 is SVGAGI. The CDR3, as DNA: TGTGCCAGCAGTCAATCAACTAGCGCCAAGGGGGAGCAGTTCTTC. Protein: CASSQSTSAKGEQFF.

This rearrangement joins TRBV30 to TRBJ1-5, with 7 bases fitting TRBD1. With V trimmed by 2 bases and J by 2 bases, 3 bases remained unmatched. There are 14 residues in the CDR3. From germline, CDR1 is GTSNPN and CDR2 SVGIG (reference sequence). CDR3: CAWSRQGGNQPQHF. In DNA form, the CDR3 reads TGTGCCTGGAGTAGACAGGGTGGCAATCAGCCCCAGCATTTT. The full variable domain, with the rest looked up from reference TRBV30 and TRBJ1-5, is SQTIHQWPATLVQPVGSPLSLECTVEGTSNPNLYWYRQAAGRGLQLLFYSVGIGQISSEVPQNLSASRPQDRQFILSSKKLLLSDSGFYLCAWSRQGGNQPQHFGDGTRLSIL.

V is TRBV30 and J is TRBJ2-4; D is unclear. The CDR3 length is 13 residues. Germline CDR1 reads GTSNPN; CDR2 reads SVGIG (reference sequence). V was cut by 4 bases and J by 1 base, with 8 bases left in between. Here the CDR3 DNA reads TGTGCCTGGAACGGTCTTGCCAAAAACATTCAGTACTTC. Its protein product is CAWNGLAKNIQYF.

This clone has a single count. The chain employs TRBV3-1 (or the pseudogene TRBV3-2) and TRBJ2-3; 7 bases match TRBD1. CDR1 and CDR2 from the germline V gene are LGHDT and YNNKEL (reference sequence). Losses at the gene ends were 2 bases for V and 5 bases for J; bases not matched to a gene: 7. This CDR3 spans 15 amino acids. The CDR3 spells CASSQTQGVKDTQYF. CDR3 DNA sequence: TGTGCCAGCAGCCAAACTCAGGGGGTAAAAGATACGCAGTATTTT.

The V gene is TRBV11-2, the J gene TRBJ2-7, with 7 bases identical to TRBD2. Germline V CDR1 and CDR2: SGHAT, FQNNGV. The trim removed 5 bases at V and 3 bases at J, leaving 10 bases unmatched. The CDR3 is 15 amino acids. The CDR3 spells CASSLRGSGNYEQYF. The CDR3 DNA is TGTGCCAGCAGCCTAAGGGGAAGCGGGAACTACGAGCAGTACTTC.

The chain links TRBV27 to TRBJ1-5; D may be TRBD1 (5 bases). Germline loops: CDR1 MNHEY, CDR2 SMNVEV (reference sequence). CDR3 length: 14 amino acids. V gave up 6 bases and J gave up 1 base, with 10 bases separating them. The CDR3 protein is CASSVGVSNQPQHF. Here the CDR3 DNA reads TGTGCCAGCAGCGTAGGGGTGAGCAATCAGCCCCAGCATTTT.

Only one count was recorded for this clone. The chain has TRBV28 and TRBJ2-1; TRBD1 matches at 7 bases. Germline CDR1 reads MDHEN; CDR2 reads SYDVKM. V shed 3 bases, J shed 4 bases, and the junction held 6 bases outside the gene matches. This CDR3 spans 15 amino acids. In nucleotides, the CDR3 is TGTGCCAGCAGTTTGGGGACAGCTATGTACAATGAGCAGTTCTTC. This gives the protein CASSLGTAMYNEQFF.

This clone has a single count. The rearrangement uses TRBV5-1 and TRBJ2-2, with 7 positions matching TRBD1. CDR3 length: 15 residues. The V gene end was trimmed by 4 bases and the J gene end by 0 bases; junction bases not matched to a gene: 3. Germline CDR1 SGHRS, CDR2 YFSETQ. The CDR3 region is CASSAGTANTGELFF. The CDR3 region has the DNA TGCGCCAGCAGCGCCGGGACAGCGAACACCGGGGAGCTGTTTTTT.

The count of this clone is one. The rearrangement links TRBV7-8 to TRBJ1-1; 9 positions agree with TRBD1. Germline-derived CDR1 and CDR2 are SGHVS and FQNEAQ. V lost 5 bases, J lost 2 bases, and 3 bases stayed unmatched. This CDR3 comprises 14 residues. CDR3 loop: CASSRTGDNTEAFF. CDR3 sequence (DNA): TGTGCCAGCAGCCGGACAGGGGATAACACTGAAGCTTTCTTT.

This sequence joins TRBV6-5 and TRBJ2-7; D gene uncertain. Germline CDR1 is MNHEY and CDR2 is SVGAGI. The CDR3 spans 12 residues. Trimming cost V 6 bases and J 3 bases, with 9 bases left between them. CDR3 protein: CASSSTVYEQYF. For the CDR3, the DNA is TGTGCCAGCAGCTCAACAGTCTACGAGCAGTACTTC.

The V gene is TRBV6-5, the J gene TRBJ1-1; 12 bases line up with TRBD1. This CDR3 contains 16 residues. Germline V gives CDR1 MNHEY, CDR2 SVGAGI. V lost 4 bases to trimming and J lost 6 bases; unmatched junction nucleotides: 9. The CDR3 protein is CASSSHRDRGPAEAFF. Written as DNA, the CDR3 is TGTGCCAGCAGTTCACACCGGGACAGGGGGCCGGCTGAAGCTTTCTTT.

DNA for the CDR3: TGTGCCAGCAGCTTCGACAGACCTGGAAACACCATATATTTT. Translation gives CASSFDRPGNTIYF. V and J are TRBV11-2 and TRBJ1-3, with D possibly matching TRBD1 (5 bases). The CDR3 contains 14 residues. The germline V and J ends were trimmed by 3 bases and 2 bases, with 8 bases remaining between them. Germline-derived CDR1 and CDR2 are SGHAT and FQNNGV.